One TCR beta chain is described in this entry. Antigen: not known. An approximately 10 ml volume of fresh peripheral blood provided the PBMCs. The data were obtained in a study of T cells in Graves' hyperthyroidism and ophthalmopathy. Overall study results and limits: Model-based prediction identified ophthalmopathy a median around 6.5 months prior to its onset. Expanded thyroid clonotypes (above 0.001) were mostly also found in blood.

V gave up 5 bases and J gave up 5 bases, with 18 bases separating them. This CDR3 contains 15 residues. Germline CDR1 SEHNR, CDR2 FQNEAQ (reference sequence). Amplification targeted TCR beta CDR3 regions from RNA transcripts. First-round RT-PCR of the TCR CDR3 relied on the HTBI primer set. TCRdb reprocessed the multiplex PCR reads with MiXCR, giving one entry per CDR3 protein. This sample has 550,000 to 800,000 distinct CDR3 sequences; 15% to 20% occur once, and the top ten carry about a sixth. The sequenced sample was blood. This rearrangement joins TRBV7-9 to TRBJ2-5; D is uncertain. The receptor comes from a man aged 50-60 years with Graves' hyperthyroidism. Here the CDR3 DNA reads TGTGCCAGCAGCGACCCCCGGGCGCGATGGGAGACCCAGTACTTC. Protein product: CASSDPRARWETQYF.